This T cell receptor beta chain was profiled in a study of T cell changes during pregnancy in multiple sclerosis. Sequencing was performed with immunoSEQ multiplex PCR; in TCRdb, only in-frame clones are kept and a portion is missing. The table shows around 70,000 clones, with about nine tenths occurring only once. Trimming took 1 base from V and 4 from J, leaving 17 bases between them. Germline CDR1 reads SNHLY; CDR2 reads FYNNEI. The CDR3 consists of 16 residues. The TCR comes from a female donor with multiple sclerosis, enrolled in a pregnancy study. The source material was CD4+ T cells from peripheral blood mononuclear cells, sampled after pregnancy. The rearrangement joins TRBV2 to TRBJ2-7, with D hard to call. CDR3 bases: TGTGCCAGCAGTGAAGGGGCCCGCCAGATACCTTACGAGCAGTACTTC. Translating gives CASSEGARQIPYEQYF.